This entry lists 15 T cell receptor beta chains sequenced from one sample in a study of shared clonotypes between healthy human individuals. The table came from immunoSEQ multiplex PCR; TCRdb's copy has only in-frame clones and leaves some out. The data show more than 1,200,000 clones, with 98% to 99% seen just once and approximately 0.4% held by the top ten. Sequencing was done on a sample of naive CD4+ T cells sorted from blood. Subset noted: CD45RA+ positively selected. Receptor source: a man aged 30 to 45 in good health.

The gene calls are TRBV5-6 and TRBJ2-7; D not certain. The CDR3 is made up of 14 amino acids. Germline CDR1 is SGHDT and CDR2 is YYEEEE. The V end was cut by 0 bases, the J end by 6 bases, with 13 bases between. CDR3 region: CASSLGGRSLEQYF. The CDR3 DNA sequence: TGTGCCAGCAGCTTGGGGGGAAGAAGTCTCGAGCAGTACTTC.

CDR3 region: CASSRGQVETQYF. CDR3 sequence (DNA): TGTGCCAGCTCTCGGGGGCAGGTAGAGACCCAGTACTTC. The V and J genes are TRBV7-2 and TRBJ2-5, with D perhaps assigned TRBD1 or TRBD2 (6 bases each). The CDR3 runs to 13 residues. Germline CDR1 and CDR2: SGHTA and FQGNSA. V was cut by 8 bases and J by 4 bases, with 14 bases left in between.

This chain connects TRBV13 to TRBJ1-1; D is perhaps TRBD1 (5 bases). Germline CDR1 reads PRHDT; CDR2 reads FYEKMQ (reference sequence). Trimming removed 7 bases from V and 6 bases from J, with 12 bases in between. This CDR3 has 12 amino acids. The CDR3 bases are TGTGCCAGCATAGGCAGGGCCCCTGAAGCTTTCTTT. This translates into CASIGRAPEAFF.

Concerning this clone itself: The sample contains more than one DNA sequence encoding this CDR3. The V call is TRBV5-1, the J call TRBJ1-1; no firm D call. The germline V gene has CDR1 SGHRS and CDR2 YFSETQ. V was trimmed by 0 bases and J by 1 base, leaving 7 bases between them. This CDR3 region has 14 residues. The CDR3 sequence: CASSLAAANTEAFF. The CDR3 region has the DNA TGCGCCAGCAGCTTGGCGGCGGCGAACACTGAAGCTTTCTTT.

This chain joins TRBV6-5 and TRBJ1-2; the D is unclear. Germline CDR1 reads MNHEY; CDR2 reads SVGAGI. The V end was cut by 0 bases, the J end by 5 bases, with 7 bases between. The CDR3 loop spans 13 amino acids. CDR3 nucleotide sequence: TGTGCCAGCAGTTACTCGTTCGGATATGGCTACACCTTC. It yields the protein CASSYSFGYGYTF.

This chain connects TRBV6-1 to TRBJ2-3; D is perhaps TRBD2 (6 bases). Germline V gene data show CDR1 as MNHNS and CDR2 as SASEGT. The CDR3 runs 15 residues. V lost 4 bases and J 6 bases, leaving 17 bases between the germline ends. As DNA, the CDR3 is TGTGCCAGCAGTGCCCTAGCGATAGGGAAGGATACGCAGTATTTT. Protein: CASSALAIGKDTQYF.

V usage is TRBV29-1 and J usage is TRBJ2-5; TRBD2 agrees at 8 bases. CDR1 and CDR2 from the germline V gene are SQVTM and ANQGSEA. J lost 5 bases, V lost 8 bases, and 19 bases had no gene match. The CDR3 consists of 16 residues. CDR3 loop: CSTTPLLRTSIETQYF. The CDR3 DNA follows: TGCAGCACCACCCCTCTACTGAGGACTAGCATTGAGACCCAGTACTTC.

The CDR3 sequence: CASSLPGLDSSTDTQYF. CDR3 bases: TGTGCCAGCAGCTTGCCGGGACTAGATTCTAGCACAGATACGCAGTATTTT. The chain has TRBV5-4 and TRBJ2-3, with 8 bases that match TRBD2. The V and J ends lost 1 base and 0 bases, in that order; junction bases with no gene match: 7. Germline V gene lookup returns CDR1 SGHNT and CDR2 YYREEE (reference sequence). The CDR3 loop spans 17 amino acids.

The rearrangement links TRBV6-1 to TRBJ1-5; D is unresolved. The germline V gene encodes CDR1 MNHNS and CDR2 SASEGT. The CDR3 is 14 residues long. The germline V and J ends were trimmed by 7 bases and 1 base, with 11 bases remaining between them. The CDR3 region is CASTSLNSNQPQHF. The CDR3 region has the DNA TGTGCCAGCACTTCTCTTAACAGCAATCAGCCCCAGCATTTT.

The genes are TRBV28 and TRBJ2-7; 7 bases align to TRBD1. Losses at the gene ends were 9 bases for V and 2 bases for J; bases not matched to a gene: 10. The CDR3 is made up of 14 amino acids. CDR1 and CDR2 (germline): MDHEN, SYDVKM. Here the CDR3 reads CASRQGTATYEQYF. In DNA, the CDR3 is TGTGCCAGTCGACAAGGGACAGCGACCTACGAGCAGTACTTC.

This chain uses TRBV18 with TRBJ2-5, with 8 bases fitting TRBD2. The CDR3 covers 21 residues. The V and J ends lost 3 bases and 2 bases, in that order; junction bases with no gene match: 23. Germline assignment: CDR1 KGHSH and CDR2 LQKENI. Written as DNA, the CDR3 is TGTGCCAGCTCACCGGGATTACTCGACGGATTACGAGCGGGGGATCAAGAGACCCAGTACTTC. It yields the protein CASSPGLLDGLRAGDQETQYF.

This clone was observed once. The rearrangement uses TRBV7-2 and TRBJ2-7; D gene uncertain. Trimming removed 2 bases from V and 3 bases from J, with 14 bases in between. Per germline, CDR1 SGHTA and CDR2 FQGNSA. This CDR3 has 15 residues. CDR3 sequence (DNA): TGTGCCAGCAGCTTATCCTCTAAGCCTTTCTACGAGCAGTACTTC. Encoded protein: CASSLSSKPFYEQYF.

The chain uses TRBV5-1 and TRBJ2-5, with TRBD2 as a possible D gene (5 bases). The germline CDR1 and CDR2 sequences are SGHRS and YFSETQ. The CDR3 extends over 14 amino acids. Between the trimmed V and J ends, which lost 1 base and 5 bases, there was a span of 12 bases. The CDR3 nucleotides read TGCGCCAGCAGCTTGAGCCCTAGCATGGAGACCCAGTACTTC. It specifies CASSLSPSMETQYF.

This sequence joins TRBV19 and TRBJ2-3; TRBD1 might be the D (6 bases). The V gene's germline CDR1 is LNHDA and CDR2 SQIVND (reference sequence). V shed 4 bases and J shed 4 bases, with 9 bases lying between them. This CDR3 spans 13 amino acids. The CDR3 is CASSNTGSDTQYF. As DNA, the CDR3 is TGTGCCAGTAGTAATACAGGGTCAGATACGCAGTATTTT.

This chain links TRBV27 with TRBJ1-1, with D uncertain. The germline gives CDR1 MNHEY, CDR2 SMNVEV (reference sequence). The CDR3 is 13 residues long. The V gene lost 2 bases and the J gene lost 1 base, with 5 bases spanning the gap. CDR3 sequence reads: CASSLRWNTEAFF. For the CDR3, the DNA is TGTGCCAGCAGTTTACGGTGGAACACTGAAGCTTTCTTT.